This is a list of T cell receptor beta chains from one sample in a study of cytomegalovirus exposure and HLA in healthy donors. The method was immunoSEQ multiplex PCR; TCRdb's version includes in-frame clones alone and lacks a portion of them. This table has about 180,000 clones, around 80% appearing once. The specimen sequenced was PBMCs. All receptors come from a young man in good health and CMV-seronegative. Both conserved end residues are part of each CDR3.

J gene: TRBJ1-1; V gene: TRBV19; CDR3 protein: CASTEGRQGITEAFF
J gene: TRBJ2-7; V gene: TRBV10-1; CDR3 protein: CASFPGQVRVPEQYF
J gene: TRBJ2-7; V gene: TRBV2; CDR3 protein: CASSADRVGQYF
J gene: TRBJ2-5; V gene: TRBV5-4; CDR3 protein: CASSWRGEETQYF
J gene: TRBJ2-7; V gene: TRBV7-9; CDR3 protein: CSSSPDLGQTSLYEQYF
J gene: TRBJ2-1; V gene: TRBV19; CDR3 protein: CASSIISGSYNEQFF
J gene: TRBJ1-1; V gene: TRBV19; CDR3 protein: CASIDRGKSNTEAFF
J gene: TRBJ1-2; V gene: TRBV5-6; CDR3 protein: CASSLAGQSYGYTF
J gene: TRBJ2-3; V gene: TRBV5-4; CDR3 protein: CASSLADTDTQYF
J gene: TRBJ2-3; V gene: TRBV7-2; CDR3 protein: CASSQRTSGTDTQYF
J gene: TRBJ2-7; V gene: TRBV19; CDR3 protein: CASSDRGGPLYEQYF
J gene: TRBJ2-1; V gene: TRBV27; CDR3 protein: CASSLGGSEQFF
J gene: TRBJ1-4; V gene: TRBV28; CDR3 protein: CASRLGGEGEKLFF
J gene: TRBJ2-7; V gene: TRBV6-5; CDR3 protein: CASSTGTATYEQYF